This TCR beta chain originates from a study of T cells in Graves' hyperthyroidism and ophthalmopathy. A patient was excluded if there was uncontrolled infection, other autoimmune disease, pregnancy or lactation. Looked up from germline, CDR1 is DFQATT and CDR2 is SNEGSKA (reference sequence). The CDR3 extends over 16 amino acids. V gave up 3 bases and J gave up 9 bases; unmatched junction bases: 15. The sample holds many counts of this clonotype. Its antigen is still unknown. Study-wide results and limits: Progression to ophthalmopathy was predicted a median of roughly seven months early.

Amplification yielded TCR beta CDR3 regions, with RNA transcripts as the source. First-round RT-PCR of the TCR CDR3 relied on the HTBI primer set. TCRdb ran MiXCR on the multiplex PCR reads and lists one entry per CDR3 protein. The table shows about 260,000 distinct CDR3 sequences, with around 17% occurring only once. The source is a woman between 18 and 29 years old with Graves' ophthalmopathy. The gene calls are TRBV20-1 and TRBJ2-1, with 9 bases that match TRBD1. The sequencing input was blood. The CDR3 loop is CSASDTGTGPSGEQFF. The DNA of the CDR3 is TGCAGTGCTAGTGATACCGGGACAGGGCCATCGGGTGAGCAGTTCTTC.